A single sample gave rise to the 23 T cell receptor beta chains below, sequenced in a study of cytomegalovirus exposure and HLA in healthy donors. Data came from immunoSEQ multiplex PCR; TCRdb stores just in-frame clones and leaves some out. This sample has some 88,000 clones, with approximately 96% found just once. Sample: PBMCs. These receptor sequences come from a man between 18 and 35 years old in good health and CMV-seronegative.

The chain links TRBV28 to TRBJ1-2; D might be TRBD1 (5 bases). This CDR3 has 12 residues. V dropped 7 bases and J dropped 5 bases, with 11 bases sitting between them. Germline CDR1 MDHEN, CDR2 SYDVKM. Here the CDR3 reads CASIDSQYGYTF. The CDR3 DNA is TGTGCCAGCATTGACAGCCAGTATGGCTACACCTTC.

Only one count was recorded for this clone. V is TRBV18 and J is TRBJ2-7, with D perhaps matching TRBD1 (6 bases). This CDR3 contains 13 residues. Trimming took off 0 bases at V and 3 bases at J, with 6 bases between the two ends. The germline CDR1 and CDR2 sequences are KGHSH and LQKENI. The CDR3 DNA sequence: TGTGCCAGCTCACCACCGACAGGCTACGAGCAGTACTTC. It specifies CASSPPTGYEQYF.

This chain uses TRBV6-5 with TRBJ2-7; 8 bases are a match to TRBD2. The CDR3 runs 15 residues. From germline, CDR1 is MNHEY and CDR2 SVGAGI. The trim removed 5 bases at V and 6 bases at J, leaving 12 bases unmatched. The CDR3 is CASSARGAGDSEQYF. In DNA, the CDR3 is TGTGCCAGCAGTGCCCGGGGAGCGGGGGATAGCGAGCAGTACTTC.

The chain joins TRBV11-2 to TRBJ2-5; 8 nucleotides line up with TRBD1. CDR1 and CDR2 from the germline V gene are SGHAT and FQNNGV. V shed 0 bases, J shed 4 bases, and the junction held 7 bases outside the gene matches. The CDR3 sequence is 16 residues long. CDR3 DNA: TGTGCCAGCAGCTTAGAGCCTCGACAGGGGCGAGAGACCCAGTACTTC. This encodes CASSLEPRQGRETQYF. Full variable domain (remainder filled in from reference TRBV11-2 and TRBJ2-5): EAGVAQSPRYKIIEKRQSVAFWCNPISGHATLYWYQQILGQGPKLLIQFQNNGVVDDSQLPKDRFSAERLKGVDSTLKIQPAKLEDSAVYLCASSLEPRQGRETQYFGPGTRLLVL.

The chain carries TRBV7-2 and TRBJ2-7; no definite D call. CDR3 length: 16 residues. Germline V gene data show CDR1 as SGHTA and CDR2 as FQGNSA. V was cut by 3 bases and J by 5 bases, with 20 bases left in between. The CDR3 bases are TGTGCCAGCAGCTTCGACTCCGATTTGCAAAACAACGAGCAGTACTTC. It codes for CASSFDSDLQNNEQYF.

The chain links TRBV5-1 to TRBJ1-2; D is unresolved. Germline CDR1 and CDR2: SGHRS and YFSETQ. Trimming stripped 0 bases from V and 5 bases from J, with 8 bases between. This CDR3 contains 13 residues. In DNA, the CDR3 is TGCGCCAGCAGCTTGGATACGGGGTATGGCTACACCTTC. It encodes CASSLDTGYGYTF.

V is TRBV28 and J is TRBJ1-5; D gene unclear. From germline, CDR1 is MDHEN and CDR2 SYDVKM. The CDR3 has 13 amino acids. Trimming took off 10 bases at V and 3 bases at J, with 13 bases between the two ends. For the CDR3, the DNA is TGTGCCACGGGGTCAGCCAACAATCAGCCCCAGCATTTT. This codes for CATGSANNQPQHF.

The chain carries TRBV28 and TRBJ1-4, with a weak D call TRBD1 (6 bases). Germline CDR1 MDHEN, CDR2 SYDVKM. This CDR3 has 13 residues. The V end lost 10 bases, the J end lost 5 bases, and 14 bases lay between the germline ends. The DNA for the CDR3 is TGTGCCACTTGGACAGCTCAAAATGAAAAACTGTTTTTT. This translates into CATWTAQNEKLFF.

This chain uses TRBV5-1 with TRBJ2-1; 14 positions agree with TRBD2. V was clipped by 4 bases and J by 0 bases; unmatched bases: 12. There are 20 residues in the CDR3. Germline loops: CDR1 SGHRS, CDR2 YFSETQ. CDR3 DNA: TGCGCCAGCAGCACGGAGGGACTAGCGGGAGCACAGTTCTCCTACAATGAGCAGTTCTTC. The encoded protein is CASSTEGLAGAQFSYNEQFF.

V gene TRBV30 combines with J gene TRBJ2-1, with 12 bases matching TRBD1. V lost 7 bases and J lost 4; bases outside the gene matches: 2. Per germline, CDR1 GTSNPN and CDR2 SVGIG (reference sequence). CDR3 size: 13 residues. In nucleotides, the CDR3 is TGTGCCTCGGGACAGGGGGCGTACAATGAGCAGTTCTTC. It translates to CASGQGAYNEQFF.

The genes are TRBV28 and TRBJ1-5; the D is unclear. V gave up 5 bases and J gave up 0 bases, with 11 bases separating them. This CDR3 comprises 15 residues. Germline CDR1 reads MDHEN; CDR2 reads SYDVKM. The CDR3 here is CASSNSRNSNQPQHF. For the CDR3, the DNA is TGTGCCAGCAGTAACTCCAGGAATAGCAATCAGCCCCAGCATTTT. Full variable domain (remainder filled in from reference TRBV28 and TRBJ1-5): DVKVTQSSRYLVKRTGEKVFLECVQDMDHENMFWYRQDPGLGLRLIYFSYDVKMKEKGDIPEGYSVSREKKERFSLILESASTNQTSMYLCASSNSRNSNQPQHFGDGTRLSIL.

This chain connects TRBV5-6 to TRBJ2-7, with a possible D match to TRBD2 (6 bases). CDR3 length: 13 residues. Germline assignment: CDR1 SGHDT and CDR2 YYEEEE. Between the trimmed V and J ends, which lost 1 base and 6 bases, there was a span of 11 bases. In DNA form, the CDR3 reads TGTGCCAGCAGCTTGTCCCGGCGGGGCGAGCAGTACGTC. Encoded protein: CASSLSRRGEQYV.

The chain employs TRBV9 and TRBJ2-1; TRBD1 might be the D (7 bases). CDR1 and CDR2 (germline): SGDLS, YYNGEE. V lost 3 bases and J lost 5, with 21 bases in between. CDR3 length equals 17 residues. The CDR3 bases are TGTGCCAGCAGCGCCCTATTTTGGGGGGACAGCCACAATGAGCAGTTCTTC. It specifies CASSALFWGDSHNEQFF.

V usage is TRBV6-5 and J usage is TRBJ2-2; weak D call: TRBD2 (6 bases). The CDR3 is made up of 14 amino acids. Germline V gene lookup returns CDR1 MNHEY and CDR2 SVGAGI. Deletions cut 6 bases from V and 6 bases from J, with 14 bases between. The CDR3 is CASSATGVAGELFF. CDR3 in DNA: TGTGCCAGCAGCGCTACGGGGGTCGCCGGGGAGCTGTTTTTT.

The rearrangement links TRBV14 to TRBJ1-1; TRBD1 matches 8 bases. The length of the CDR3 is 16 residues. The V gene end was trimmed by 1 base and the J gene end by 3 bases; junction bases not matched to a gene: 7. In germline, CDR1 is SGHDN, CDR2 FVKESK. The CDR3 region has the DNA TGTGCCAGCAGCCAAGTTCAGGGGGCAAAATACACTGAAGCTTTCTTT. Translating it yields CASSQVQGAKYTEAFF.

J is TRBJ2-3 and V is TRBV5-6; a possible D gene is TRBD1 (6 bases). The CDR3 is made up of 16 amino acids. CDR1 and CDR2 (germline): SGHDT, YYEEEE. V was clipped by 0 bases and J by 1 base, with 12 bases between them. CDR3: CASSLGTNRGTDTQYF. Written as DNA, the CDR3 is TGTGCCAGCAGCTTGGGGACGAACAGGGGCACAGATACGCAGTATTTT.

The rearrangement links TRBV19 to TRBJ2-4; D is ambiguous. Germline CDR1 is LNHDA and CDR2 is SQIVND (reference sequence). The germline V and J ends were trimmed by 5 bases and 8 bases, with 7 bases remaining between them. The CDR3 contains 11 residues. CDR3: CASSLIDIQYF. The CDR3 region has the DNA TGTGCCAGTAGTCTAATTGACATTCAGTACTTC.

For this clone: One end of the junction varies from germline; a read error may be responsible. V is TRBV10-1 and J is TRBJ2-4, with a tentative D call TRBD1 (6 bases). The CDR3 runs to 11 residues. Germline V gives CDR1 WNHNN, CDR2 SYGVQD (reference sequence). Here the CDR3 reads CASSGGQRGSF. The CDR3 nucleotides read TGCGCCAGCAGTGGAGGACAGCGAGGGTCCTTC.

The V and J genes are TRBV21-1 and TRBJ2-5; TRBD2 is the table's D call and was not checked against the DNA. TRBV21-1 counts as a pseudogene. The CDR3 extends over 17 amino acids. The CDR3 region is CASSKIRGGTSQETQYF. The DNA for the CDR3 is TGTGCCAGCAGCAAAATCCGGGGCGGGACTAGCCAAGAGACCCAGTACTTC.

The gene calls are TRBV18 and TRBJ1-2; D gene ambiguous. This CDR3 is built from 13 residues. CDR1 and CDR2 from the germline V gene are KGHSH and LQKENI. Trimming stripped 0 bases from V and 8 bases from J, with 10 bases between. The CDR3: CASSPPNQVGYTF. The CDR3 DNA reads TGTGCCAGCTCACCACCGAACCAGGTGGGCTACACCTTC.

The V and J genes are TRBV5-1 and TRBJ1-1; no firm D call. CDR3 length: 14 residues. Trimming stripped 1 base from V and 2 bases from J, with 9 bases between. The germline V gene encodes CDR1 SGHRS and CDR2 YFSETQ. DNA for the CDR3: TGCGCCAGCAGCTTGCCCGAGGATAACACTGAAGCTTTCTTT. Translating gives CASSLPEDNTEAFF. Looking up the rest from reference TRBV5-1 and TRBJ1-1 gives the full variable domain: KAGVTQTPRYLIKTRGQQVTLSCSPISGHRSVSWYQQTPGQGLQFLFEYFSETQRNKGNFPGRFSGRQFSNSRSEMNVSTLELGDSALYLCASSLPEDNTEAFFGQGTRLTVV.

Remarks on this clone: The sample carries other DNA sequences with the same CDR3. The chain has TRBV30 and TRBJ2-1, with D unresolved. Trimming removed 0 bases at V and 7 bases at J, with 7 bases between. The CDR3 totals 12 residues. Germline values: CDR1 GTSNPN, CDR2 SVGIG (reference sequence). The CDR3, as DNA: TGTGCCTGGAGTGTACGAGTAAATGAGCAGTTCTTC. Protein: CAWSVRVNEQFF.

The chain joins TRBV19 to TRBJ1-2; D not certain. The CDR3 runs 12 residues. Trimming stripped 7 bases from V and 2 bases from J, with 8 bases between. Germline CDR1 LNHDA, CDR2 SQIVND (reference sequence). CDR3 sequence: CASKAANYGYTF. CDR3 sequence (DNA): TGTGCCAGTAAGGCGGCCAACTATGGCTACACCTTC.